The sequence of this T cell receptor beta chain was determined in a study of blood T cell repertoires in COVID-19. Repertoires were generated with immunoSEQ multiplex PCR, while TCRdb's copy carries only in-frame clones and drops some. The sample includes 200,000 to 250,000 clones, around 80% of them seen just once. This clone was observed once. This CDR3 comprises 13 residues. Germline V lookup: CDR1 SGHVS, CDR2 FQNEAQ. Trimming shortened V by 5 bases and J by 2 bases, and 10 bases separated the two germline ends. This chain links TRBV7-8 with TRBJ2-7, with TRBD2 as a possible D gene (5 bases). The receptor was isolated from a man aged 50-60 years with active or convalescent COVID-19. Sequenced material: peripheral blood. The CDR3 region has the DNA TGTGCCAGCAGCGTACTAGTAGCCTACGAGCAGTACTTC. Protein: CASSVLVAYEQYF.